This T cell receptor (beta chain) was obtained from a study of blood T cell repertoires in COVID-19. Looking at the study overall: Samples came from the United States, Italy and Spain, spanning acute and convalescent COVID-19. T cells, B-cell-depleted T cells, or PBMCs provided the cDNA or gDNA that served as material.

Germline CDR1 reads ENHRY; CDR2 reads SYGVKD. Trimming took 6 bases from V and 5 from J, leaving 16 bases between them. This CDR3 region has 14 residues. As processed by the authors: Estimated nucleated cell counts came from reference gene primer amplification. Clones were sequenced by immunoSEQ multiplex PCR, and TCRdb holds only the in-frame ones, with some missing. V, J and clone size are taken as reported in that table, and D and trimming were inferred from the DNA itself. Of some 200,000 clones in the sample, more than 75% were seen once. The clonotype comes from a young man with active or convalescent COVID-19. The sequenced sample was peripheral blood. The chain joins TRBV10-3 to TRBJ1-1, with D possibly TRBD1 on 5 matching bases. This chain's CDR3 is CAIRGGGSRTEAFF. CDR3 in DNA: TGTGCCATCAGGGGGGGTGGATCGCGGACTGAAGCTTTCTTT.